The present entry profiles one T cell receptor (beta chain) with its context. The sample originates from a study of blood T cell repertoires in COVID-19. About the study: Donors in the United States, Italy and Spain gave samples during acute or convalescent COVID-19. T cells, B-cell-depleted T cells, or PBMCs supplied cDNA or gDNA.

For recovered donors of Cohort 3, there were two negative PCRs, clearance, or symptom resolution. The CDR3 has 12 amino acids. The V gene's germline CDR1 is LNHDA and CDR2 SQIVND (reference sequence). Trimming removed 3 bases from V and 5 bases from J, with 8 bases in between. As processed by the authors: Estimation of nucleated cell counts relied on the amplification of reference gene primers. Libraries were prepared by immunoSEQ multiplex PCR; TCRdb keeps only in-frame clonotypes and omits some of them. For V, J and clone size, that table is used; D and trimming come from the DNA. The sample holds 300,000 to 400,000 clones, 85% to 90% seen once.

The sequence was collected from a man between 18 and 29 years old who had recovered from COVID-19. Material for sequencing was PBMCs or T cells enriched from blood (not recorded which). The chain combines TRBV19 with TRBJ2-7, with D maybe TRBD1 (5 bases). Written as DNA, the CDR3 is TGTGCCAGTAGTATCAGGGCGGACGAGCAGTACTTC. It specifies CASSIRADEQYF.